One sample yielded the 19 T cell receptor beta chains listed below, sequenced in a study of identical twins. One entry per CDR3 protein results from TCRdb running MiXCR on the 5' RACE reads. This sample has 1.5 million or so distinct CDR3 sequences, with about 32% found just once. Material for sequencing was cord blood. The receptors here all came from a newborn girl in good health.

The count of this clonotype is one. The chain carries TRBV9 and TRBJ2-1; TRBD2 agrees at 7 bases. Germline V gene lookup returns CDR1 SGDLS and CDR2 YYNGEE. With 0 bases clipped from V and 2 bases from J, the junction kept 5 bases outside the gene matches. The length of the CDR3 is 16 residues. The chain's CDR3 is CASSVVSSGTYNEQFF. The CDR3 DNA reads TGTGCCAGCAGCGTAGTCTCGAGCGGGACCTACAATGAGCAGTTCTTC.

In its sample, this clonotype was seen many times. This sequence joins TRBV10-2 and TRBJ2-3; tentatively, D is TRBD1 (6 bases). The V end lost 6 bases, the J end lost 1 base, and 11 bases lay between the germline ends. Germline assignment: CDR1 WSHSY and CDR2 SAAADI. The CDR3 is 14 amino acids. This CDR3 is CASRGGVGTDTQYF. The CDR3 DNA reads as TGCGCCAGCAGAGGGGGAGTCGGCACAGATACGCAGTATTTT.

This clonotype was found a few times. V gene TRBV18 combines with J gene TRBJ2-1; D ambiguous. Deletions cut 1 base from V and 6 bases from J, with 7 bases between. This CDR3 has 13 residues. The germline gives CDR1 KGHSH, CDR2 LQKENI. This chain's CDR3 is CASSPRVGNEQFF. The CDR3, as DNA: TGTGCCAGCTCACCACGGGTCGGCAATGAGCAGTTCTTC. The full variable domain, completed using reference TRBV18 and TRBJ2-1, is NAGVMQNPRHLVRRRGQEARLRCSPMKGHSHVYWYRQLPEEGLKFMVYLQKENIIDESGMPKERFSAEFPKEGPSILRIQQVVRGDSAAYFCASSPRVGNEQFFGPGTRLTVL.

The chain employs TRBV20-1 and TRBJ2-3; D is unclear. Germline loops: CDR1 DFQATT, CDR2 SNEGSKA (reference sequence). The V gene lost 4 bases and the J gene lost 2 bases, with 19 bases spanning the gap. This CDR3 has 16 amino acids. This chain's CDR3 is CSAKPPGYRFTDTQYF. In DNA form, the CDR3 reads TGCAGTGCTAAGCCTCCTGGATACAGATTCACAGATACGCAGTATTTT.

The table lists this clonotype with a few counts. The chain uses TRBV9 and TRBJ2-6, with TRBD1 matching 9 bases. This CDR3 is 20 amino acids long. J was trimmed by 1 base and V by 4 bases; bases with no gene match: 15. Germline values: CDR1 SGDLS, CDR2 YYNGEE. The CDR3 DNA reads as TGTGCCAGCAGCTCTGGGACAGGGACTCCAGGTTTGTCTGGGGCCAACGTCCTGACTTTC. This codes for CASSSGTGTPGLSGANVLTF.

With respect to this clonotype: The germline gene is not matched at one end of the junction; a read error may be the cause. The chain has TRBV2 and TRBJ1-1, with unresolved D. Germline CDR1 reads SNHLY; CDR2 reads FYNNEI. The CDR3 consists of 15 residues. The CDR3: CASSEFSTVNTGAFF. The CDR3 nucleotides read TGTGCCAGCAGTGAATTCTCGACGGTGAACACTGGAGCTTTCTTT.

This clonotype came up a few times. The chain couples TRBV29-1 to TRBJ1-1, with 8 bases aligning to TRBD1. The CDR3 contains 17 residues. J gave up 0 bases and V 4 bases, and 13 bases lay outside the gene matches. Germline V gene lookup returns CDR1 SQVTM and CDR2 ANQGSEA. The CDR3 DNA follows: TGCAGCGTTGTAGCGTTCCGGGACAGGATAATGAACACTGAAGCTTTCTTT. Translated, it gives CSVVAFRDRIMNTEAFF.

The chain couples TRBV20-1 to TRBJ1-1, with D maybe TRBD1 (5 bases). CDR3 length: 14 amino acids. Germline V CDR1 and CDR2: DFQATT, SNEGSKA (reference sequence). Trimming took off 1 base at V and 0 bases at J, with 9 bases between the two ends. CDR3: CSARGDPLNTEAFF. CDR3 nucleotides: TGCAGTGCTAGAGGGGACCCACTGAACACTGAAGCTTTCTTT.

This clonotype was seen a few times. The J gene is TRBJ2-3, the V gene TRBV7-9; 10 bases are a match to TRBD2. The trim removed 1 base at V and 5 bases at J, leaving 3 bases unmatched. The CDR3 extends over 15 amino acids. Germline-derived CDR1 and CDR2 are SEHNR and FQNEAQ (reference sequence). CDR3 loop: CASSLVTSGIDTQYF. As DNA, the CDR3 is TGTGCCAGCAGCTTAGTAACTAGCGGGATAGATACGCAGTATTTT.

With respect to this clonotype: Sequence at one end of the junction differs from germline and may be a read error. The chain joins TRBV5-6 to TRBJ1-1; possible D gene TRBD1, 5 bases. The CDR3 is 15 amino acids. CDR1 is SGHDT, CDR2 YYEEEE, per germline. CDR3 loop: CGSSAWGRKNTEAFF. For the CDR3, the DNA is TGTGGCAGCAGCGCGTGGGGCAGGAAGAACACTGAAGCTTTCTTT.

The CDR3 nucleotides read TGTGCTAGTGGTTTGGTCGTTGAAGCTTTCTTT. It is translated as CASGLVVEAFF. The rearrangement uses TRBV12-5 and TRBJ1-1; D gene ambiguous. Between the trimmed V and J ends, which lost 0 bases and 7 bases, there was a span of 3 bases. CDR1 and CDR2 (germline): LGHNT, FRNRAP. CDR3 length: 11 amino acids.

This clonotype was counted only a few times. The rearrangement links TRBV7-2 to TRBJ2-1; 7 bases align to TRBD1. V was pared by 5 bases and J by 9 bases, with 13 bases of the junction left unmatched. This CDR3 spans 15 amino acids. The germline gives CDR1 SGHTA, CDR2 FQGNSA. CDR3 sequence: CASSPGPIQGTEQFF. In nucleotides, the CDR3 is TGTGCCAGCAGCCCGGGGCCGATACAGGGGACTGAGCAGTTCTTC. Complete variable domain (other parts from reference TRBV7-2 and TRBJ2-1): GAGVSQSPSNKVTEKGKDVELRCDPISGHTALYWYRQSLGQGLEFLIYFQGNSAPDKSGLPSDRFSAERTGGSVSTLTIQRTQQEDSAVYLCASSPGPIQGTEQFFGPGTRLTVL.

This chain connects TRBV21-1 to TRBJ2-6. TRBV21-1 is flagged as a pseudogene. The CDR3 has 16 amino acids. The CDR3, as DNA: TGTGCCAGCAGCAAAAAGGCCAGTTCTGGGGCCAACGTCCTGACTTTC. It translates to CASSKKASSGANVLTF.

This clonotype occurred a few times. The CDR3 DNA reads as TGCAGCGTTATATTAGTAGGGGATGAGCAGTTCTTC. Translation: CSVILVGDEQFF. The chain uses TRBV29-1 and TRBJ2-1, with D maybe TRBD1 (5 bases). The CDR3 runs 12 residues. V lost 5 bases and J 8 bases, leaving 13 bases between the germline ends. CDR1 and CDR2 from the germline V gene are SQVTM and ANQGSEA.

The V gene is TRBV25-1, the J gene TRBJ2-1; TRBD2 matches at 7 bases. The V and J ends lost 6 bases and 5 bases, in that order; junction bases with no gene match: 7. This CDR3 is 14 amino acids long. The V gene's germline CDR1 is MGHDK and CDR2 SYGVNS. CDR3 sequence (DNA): TGTGCCAGCAGCAGACTAGCCCCTCACAATGAGCAGTTCTTC. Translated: CASSRLAPHNEQFF.

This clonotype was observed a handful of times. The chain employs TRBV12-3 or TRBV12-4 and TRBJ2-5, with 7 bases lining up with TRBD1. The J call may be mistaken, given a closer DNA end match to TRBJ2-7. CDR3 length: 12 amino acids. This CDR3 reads CASNRGTREQYF. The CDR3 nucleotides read TGTGCCAGCAACAGGGGAACACGCGAGCAGTACTTC.

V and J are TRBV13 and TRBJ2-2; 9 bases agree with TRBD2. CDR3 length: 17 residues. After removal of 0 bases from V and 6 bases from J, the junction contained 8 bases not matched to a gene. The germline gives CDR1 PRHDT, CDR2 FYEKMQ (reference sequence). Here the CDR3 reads CASSLGVAGVGAGELFF. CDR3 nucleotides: TGTGCCAGCAGCTTAGGGGTAGCGGGGGTCGGCGCCGGGGAGCTGTTTTTT.

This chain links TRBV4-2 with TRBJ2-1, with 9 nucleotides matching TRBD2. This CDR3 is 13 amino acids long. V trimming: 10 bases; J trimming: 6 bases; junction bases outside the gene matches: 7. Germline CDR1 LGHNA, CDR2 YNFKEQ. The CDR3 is CATTSGPCNEQFF. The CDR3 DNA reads TGTGCCACCACTAGCGGGCCCTGCAATGAGCAGTTCTTC.

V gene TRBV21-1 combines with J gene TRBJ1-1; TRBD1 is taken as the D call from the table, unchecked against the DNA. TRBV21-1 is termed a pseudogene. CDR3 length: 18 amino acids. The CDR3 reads CASSKALGQGRVVTEAFF. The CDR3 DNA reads TGTGCCAGCAGCAAAGCGCTGGGGCAGGGGCGGGTGGTCACTGAAGCTTTCTTT.